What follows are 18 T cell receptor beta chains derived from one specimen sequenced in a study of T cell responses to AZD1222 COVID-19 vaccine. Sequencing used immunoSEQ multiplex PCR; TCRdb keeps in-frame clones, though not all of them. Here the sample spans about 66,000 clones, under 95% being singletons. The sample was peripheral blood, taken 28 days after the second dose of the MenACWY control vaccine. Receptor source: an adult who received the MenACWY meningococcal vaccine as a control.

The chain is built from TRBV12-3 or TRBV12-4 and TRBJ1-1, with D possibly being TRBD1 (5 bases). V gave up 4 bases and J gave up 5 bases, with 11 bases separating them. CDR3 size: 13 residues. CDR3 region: CASSSGSRTEAFF. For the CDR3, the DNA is TGTGCCAGCAGTTCAGGGTCGCGGACTGAAGCTTTCTTT.

CDR3 loop: CASGSLRTAKEKLFF. CDR3 coding DNA: TGTGCCAGCGGCTCTCTTAGGACGGCGAAAGAAAAACTGTTTTTT. V and J are TRBV6-5 and TRBJ1-4; D is unresolved. V was pared by 8 bases and J by 8 bases, with 21 bases between. CDR1 and CDR2 (germline): MNHEY, SVGAGI. The CDR3 is 15 residues long.

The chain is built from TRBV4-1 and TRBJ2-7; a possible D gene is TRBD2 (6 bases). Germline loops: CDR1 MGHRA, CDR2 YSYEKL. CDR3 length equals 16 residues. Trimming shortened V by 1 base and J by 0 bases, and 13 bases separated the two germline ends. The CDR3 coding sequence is TGCGCCAGCAGCCAAGCGAGGTTAGCGGACTCCTACGAGCAGTACTTC. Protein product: CASSQARLADSYEQYF.

CDR3 protein: CASSPGNQPQHF. The CDR3 bases are TGTGCCAGCTCACCCGGCAATCAGCCCCAGCATTTT. V gene TRBV18 combines with J gene TRBJ1-5; D unresolved. From germline, CDR1 is KGHSH and CDR2 LQKENI. Trimming cost V 3 bases and J 2 bases, with 2 bases left between them. This CDR3 is 12 amino acids long.

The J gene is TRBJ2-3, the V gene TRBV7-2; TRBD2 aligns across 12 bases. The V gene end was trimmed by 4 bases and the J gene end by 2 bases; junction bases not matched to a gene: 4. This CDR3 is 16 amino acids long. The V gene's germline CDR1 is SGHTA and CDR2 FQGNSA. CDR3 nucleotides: TGTGCCAGCAGCTCCGGACTAGCGGGACCCACAGATACGCAGTATTTT. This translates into CASSSGLAGPTDTQYF.

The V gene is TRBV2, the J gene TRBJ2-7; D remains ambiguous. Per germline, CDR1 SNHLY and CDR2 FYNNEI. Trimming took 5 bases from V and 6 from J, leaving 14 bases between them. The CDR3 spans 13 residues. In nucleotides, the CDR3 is TGTGCCAGCAGTCCAACCCCCTCCAGCGAGCAGTACTTC. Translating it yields CASSPTPSSEQYF.

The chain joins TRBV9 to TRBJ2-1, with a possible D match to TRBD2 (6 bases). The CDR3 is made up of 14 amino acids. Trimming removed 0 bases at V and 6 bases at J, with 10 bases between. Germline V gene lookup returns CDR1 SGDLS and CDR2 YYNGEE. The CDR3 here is CASSVVLGGNEQFF. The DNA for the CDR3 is TGTGCCAGCAGCGTAGTGTTGGGGGGCAATGAGCAGTTCTTC. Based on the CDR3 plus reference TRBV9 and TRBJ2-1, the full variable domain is DSGVTQTPKHLITATGQRVTLRCSPRSGDLSVYWYQQSLDQGLQFLIQYYNGEERAKGNILERFSAQQFPDLHSELNLSSLELGDSALYFCASSVVLGGNEQFFGPGTRLTVL.

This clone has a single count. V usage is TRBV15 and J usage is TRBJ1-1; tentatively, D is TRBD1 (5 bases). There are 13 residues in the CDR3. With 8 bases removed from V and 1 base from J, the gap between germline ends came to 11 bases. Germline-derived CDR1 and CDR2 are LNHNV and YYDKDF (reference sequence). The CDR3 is CATGDQGNTEAFF. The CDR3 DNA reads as TGTGCCACCGGGGACCAGGGGAACACTGAAGCTTTCTTT. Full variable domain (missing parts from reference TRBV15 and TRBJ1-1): DAMVIQNPRYQVTQFGKPVTLSCSQTLNHNVMYWYQQKSSQAPKLLFHYYDKDFNNEADTPDNFQSRRPNTSFCFLDIRSPGLGDTAMYLCATGDQGNTEAFFGQGTRLTVV.

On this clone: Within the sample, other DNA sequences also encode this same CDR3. CDR3 protein: CASSLGLAGQETQYF. The CDR3, as DNA: TGTGCCAGCAGCTTGGGTCTAGCGGGACAAGAGACCCAGTACTTC. V is TRBV5-6 and J is TRBJ2-5; 9 nucleotides line up with TRBD2. Losses at the gene ends were 0 bases for V and 2 bases for J; bases not matched to a gene: 2. CDR1 and CDR2 from the germline V gene are SGHDT and YYEEEE. This CDR3 region has 15 residues.

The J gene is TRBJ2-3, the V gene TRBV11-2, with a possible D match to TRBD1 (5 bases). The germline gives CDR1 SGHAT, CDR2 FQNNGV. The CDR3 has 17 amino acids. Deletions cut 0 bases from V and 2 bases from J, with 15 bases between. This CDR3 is CASSLEYDSRDTDTQYF. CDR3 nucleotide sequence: TGTGCCAGCAGCTTAGAATATGATAGCAGGGACACAGATACGCAGTATTTT.

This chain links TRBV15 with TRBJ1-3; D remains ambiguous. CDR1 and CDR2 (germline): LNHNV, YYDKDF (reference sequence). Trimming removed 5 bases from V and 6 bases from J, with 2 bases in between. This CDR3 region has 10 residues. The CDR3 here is CATSANTIYF. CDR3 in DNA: TGTGCCACCAGCGCAAACACCATATATTTT.

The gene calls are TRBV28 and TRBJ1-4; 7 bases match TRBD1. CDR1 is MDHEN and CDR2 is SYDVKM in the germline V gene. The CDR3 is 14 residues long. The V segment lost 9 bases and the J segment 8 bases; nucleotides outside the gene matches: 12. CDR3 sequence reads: CASTPGGRREKLFF. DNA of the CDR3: TGTGCCAGTACCCCAGGGGGGAGGAGGGAAAAACTGTTTTTT.

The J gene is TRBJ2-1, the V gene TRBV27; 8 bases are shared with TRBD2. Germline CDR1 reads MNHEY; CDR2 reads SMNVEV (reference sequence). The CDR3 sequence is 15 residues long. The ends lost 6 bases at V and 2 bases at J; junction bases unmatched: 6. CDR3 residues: CASRPTSEPYNEQFF. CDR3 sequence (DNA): TGTGCCAGCAGACCGACTAGCGAACCCTACAATGAGCAGTTCTTC.

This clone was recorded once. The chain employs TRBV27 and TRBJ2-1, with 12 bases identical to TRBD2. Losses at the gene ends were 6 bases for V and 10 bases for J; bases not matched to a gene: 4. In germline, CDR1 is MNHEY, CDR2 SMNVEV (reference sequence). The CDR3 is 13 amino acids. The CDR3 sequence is CASRLGLAGEQFF. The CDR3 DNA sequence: TGTGCCAGCAGGCTCGGACTAGCGGGAGAGCAGTTCTTC.

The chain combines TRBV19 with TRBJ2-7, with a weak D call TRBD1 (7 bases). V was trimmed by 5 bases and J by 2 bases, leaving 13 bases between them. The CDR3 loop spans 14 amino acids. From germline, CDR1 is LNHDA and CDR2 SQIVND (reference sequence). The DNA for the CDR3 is TGTGCCAGTAGTTCCAGGGGGGAAACCTACGAGCAGTACTTC. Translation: CASSSRGETYEQYF.

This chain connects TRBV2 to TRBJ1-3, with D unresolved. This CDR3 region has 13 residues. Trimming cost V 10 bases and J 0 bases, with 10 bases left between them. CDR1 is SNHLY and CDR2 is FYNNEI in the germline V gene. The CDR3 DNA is TGTGCCACTCGATGGGACTCTGGAAACACCATATATTTT. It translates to CATRWDSGNTIYF.

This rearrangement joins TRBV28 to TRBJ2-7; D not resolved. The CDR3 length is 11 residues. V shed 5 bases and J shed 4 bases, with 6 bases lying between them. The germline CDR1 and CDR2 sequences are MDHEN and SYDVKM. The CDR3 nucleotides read TGTGCCAGCAGTGGATATTACGAGCAGTACTTC. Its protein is CASSGYYEQYF.

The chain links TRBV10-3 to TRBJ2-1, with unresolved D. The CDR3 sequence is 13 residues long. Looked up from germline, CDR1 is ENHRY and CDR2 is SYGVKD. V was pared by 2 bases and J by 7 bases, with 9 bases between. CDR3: CAISESDWNEQFF. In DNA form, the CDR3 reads TGTGCCATCAGTGAGAGCGACTGGAATGAGCAGTTCTTC.